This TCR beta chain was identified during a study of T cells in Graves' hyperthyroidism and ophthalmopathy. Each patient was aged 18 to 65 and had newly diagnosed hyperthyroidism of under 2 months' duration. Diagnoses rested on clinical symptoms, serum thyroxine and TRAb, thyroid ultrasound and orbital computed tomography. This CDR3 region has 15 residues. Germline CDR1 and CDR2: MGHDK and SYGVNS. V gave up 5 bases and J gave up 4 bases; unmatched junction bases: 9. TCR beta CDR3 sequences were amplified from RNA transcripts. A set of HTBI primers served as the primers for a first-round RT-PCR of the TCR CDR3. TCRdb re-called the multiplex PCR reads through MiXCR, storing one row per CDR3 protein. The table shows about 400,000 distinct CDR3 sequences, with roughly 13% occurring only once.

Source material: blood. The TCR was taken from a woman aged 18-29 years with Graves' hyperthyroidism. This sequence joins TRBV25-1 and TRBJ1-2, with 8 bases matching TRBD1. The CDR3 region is CASSSDRVEGYGYTF. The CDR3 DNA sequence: TGTGCCAGCAGTTCGGACAGGGTAGAGGGCTATGGCTACACCTTC.